This T cell receptor (beta chain) was observed in a study of post-analysis software for immune sequencing data. Study at large: Clinical courses comprised relapsing-remitting, secondary progressive and progressive-relapsing multiple sclerosis. Study conclusions and caveats: A handful of TRBV segments (TRBV5-6, TRBV5-1 and TRBV20-1 among them) occurred more frequently in patients than in controls. Under the F measure, samples that were prepared in one batch clustered strongly together. Controls showed significantly higher normalized Chao1 diversity than did multiple sclerosis patients.

Unique molecular identifiers featured in each of the TCR beta cDNA libraries. Starting from approximately 1 to 10 million T cells, the study yielded about 500,000 cDNA molecules. MiXCR, run by TCRdb on the PCR reads, gives a single entry per CDR3 protein. Of about 540,000 distinct CDR3 sequences in the sample, around 36% are singletons; the top ten hold 5% to 6%. The germline CDR1 and CDR2 sequences are SNHLY and FYNNEI. The CDR3 is 20 residues long. The V end lost 6 bases, the J end lost 2 bases, and 32 bases lay between the germline ends. In regard to this clonotype: Its antigen is still unknown.

The genes are TRBV2 and TRBJ2-7; the D call may be TRBD1 or TRBD2 (5 bases each). This TCR was sampled from a girl under 18 with multiple sclerosis. Input material: blood. The CDR3 coding sequence is TGTGCCAGCAGGTTTACCGGGACCTTGTCGGCAGGGCCCATGACCTACGAGCAGTACTTC. This translates into CASRFTGTLSAGPMTYEQYF.